This paragraph reports one T cell receptor (beta chain). The target antigen is unknown. Next came a second PCR, run for 7 to 11 cycles, which used a sample-barcoded 5' primer along with a J-beta primer mix. TCRdb used MiXCR to reprocess the 5' RACE reads, holding one entry per CDR3 protein. This sample carries about 400,000 distinct CDR3 sequences, about 49% of them seen once, and the ten largest clones take around 50%. The CDR3 has 15 amino acids. Trimming cost V 7 bases and J 7 bases, with 20 bases left between them. Germline V gene data show CDR1 as MNHEY and CDR2 as SVGEGT. The entry originates in a study of blood T cells in healthy people across ages. Study findings and constraints: Estimated diversity across one million T cells was deemed an underestimate. With unsorted PBMCs, a conclusive comparison of naive versus antigen-experienced cells was not possible.

Sequencing was carried out using blood. The receptor was derived from a man in his sixties in good health. The V call is TRBV6-2 or TRBV6-3, the J call TRBJ2-1; D is uncertain. The CDR3 DNA reads TGTGCCAGCAACCTTAGCCCGGCCCTGGGAAATGAGCAGTTCTTC. It encodes CASNLSPALGNEQFF.